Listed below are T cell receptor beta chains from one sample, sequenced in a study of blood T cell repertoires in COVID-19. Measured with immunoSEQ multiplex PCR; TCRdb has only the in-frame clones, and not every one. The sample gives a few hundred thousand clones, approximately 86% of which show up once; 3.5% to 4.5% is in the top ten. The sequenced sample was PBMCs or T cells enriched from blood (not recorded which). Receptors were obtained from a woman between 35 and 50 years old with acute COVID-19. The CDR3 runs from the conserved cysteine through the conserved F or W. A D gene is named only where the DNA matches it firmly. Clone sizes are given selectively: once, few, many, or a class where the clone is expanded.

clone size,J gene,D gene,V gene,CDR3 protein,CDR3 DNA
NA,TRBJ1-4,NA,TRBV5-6,CASSLIATNEKLFF,TGTGCCAGCAGCTTGATAGCAACTAATGAAAAACTGTTTTTT
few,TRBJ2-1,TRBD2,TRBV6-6,CASSPWTSGYLSYNEQFF,TGTGCCAGCAGTCCCTGGACTAGCGGGTACCTCTCCTACAATGAGCAGTTCTTC
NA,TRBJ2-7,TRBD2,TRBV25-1,CASSDSGSTYEQYF,TGTGCCAGCAGTGATAGCGGGAGCACCTACGAGCAGTACTTC
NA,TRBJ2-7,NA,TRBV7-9,CASSFDGTRPREQYF,TGTGCCAGCAGCTTTGACGGGACTCGCCCTCGCGAGCAGTACTTC
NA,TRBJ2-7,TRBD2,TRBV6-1,CASSDSGRAHEQYF,TGTGCCAGCAGTGATAGCGGGAGGGCACACGAGCAGTACTTC
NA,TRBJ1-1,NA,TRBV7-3,CASSLTGGQTEAFF,TGTGCCAGCAGCTTAACGGGCGGGCAGACTGAAGCTTTCTTT
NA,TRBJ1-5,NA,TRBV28,CASRSPGGAGNQPQHF,TGTGCCAGCAGGTCCCCCGGGGGAGCGGGCAATCAGCCCCAGCATTTT
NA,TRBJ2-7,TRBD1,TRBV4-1,CASSLRDREGGQYF,TGCGCCAGCAGCCTCCGGGACAGGGAAGGGGGTCAGTACTTC
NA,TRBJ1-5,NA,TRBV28,CASSPPFNQPQHF,TGTGCCAGCAGTCCCCCCTTCAATCAGCCCCAGCATTTT
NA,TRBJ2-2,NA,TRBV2,CASGRGPTGELFF,TGTGCCAGCGGGCGGGGGCCCACCGGGGAGCTGTTTTTT
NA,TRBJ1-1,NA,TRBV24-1,CATRGLNTEAFF,TGTGCCACCAGGGGCCTGAACACTGAAGCTTTCTTT
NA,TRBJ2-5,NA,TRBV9,CASSVGSGPMAQYF,TGTGCCAGCAGCGTAGGTAGCGGCCCTATGGCCCAGTACTTC
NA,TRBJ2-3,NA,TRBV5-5,CASSSAGAGTDTQYF,TGTGCCAGCAGCTCCGCGGGGGCAGGCACAGATACGCAGTATTTT
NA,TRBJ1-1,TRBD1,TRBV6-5,CASRMTGQNTEAFF,TGTGCCAGCCGAATGACAGGGCAGAACACTGAAGCTTTCTTT
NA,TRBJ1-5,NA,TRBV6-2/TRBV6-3,CASSRGGPQHF,TGTGCCAGCAGCCGGGGAGGGCCCCAGCATTTT
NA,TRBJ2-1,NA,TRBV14,CASSQETGLSSYNEQFF,TGTGCCAGCAGCCAAGAGACGGGTCTTAGCTCCTACAATGAGCAGTTCTTC
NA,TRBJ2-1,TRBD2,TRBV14,CASSQGLAGGNEQFF,TGTGCCAGCAGCCAAGGACTAGCGGGAGGCAATGAGCAGTTCTTC
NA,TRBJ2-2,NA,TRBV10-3,CAISEGSTLVTGELFF,TGTGCCATCAGTGAAGGTTCGACTCTCGTGACCGGGGAGCTGTTTTTT